A selection of T cell receptor beta chains follows, all from one sample in a study of blood T cell repertoires in COVID-19. Clones were read by immunoSEQ multiplex PCR, and TCRdb kept only the in-frame ones, dropping some. The sample records over 85,000 clones, more than 75% being singletons. What was sequenced was peripheral blood. These TCRs come from a human donor in a cohort sampled during active COVID-19. Both conserved end residues are trimmed from each CDR3. Each record gives: J gene, V gene, clone size, CDR3 protein. Some rows have no size entry. The others give once, few or many, or a class for an expanded clone.

J gene: TRBJ1-3; V gene: TRBV9; clone size: -; CDR3 protein: ASSTEGQGKNTIY
J gene: TRBJ2-5; V gene: TRBV3-1/TRBV3-2; clone size: -; CDR3 protein: ASSQDWASGGQETQY
J gene: TRBJ2-5; V gene: TRBV2; clone size: -; CDR3 protein: ASSDAASRGETQY
J gene: TRBJ1-5; V gene: TRBV3-1/TRBV3-2; clone size: -; CDR3 protein: ASSQDLQESRPQH
J gene: TRBJ2-7; V gene: TRBV15; clone size: -; CDR3 protein: ATSRNTGTGGWEQY
J gene: TRBJ2-2; V gene: TRBV5-4; clone size: few; CDR3 protein: ASSLAGHDPNTGELF
J gene: TRBJ2-7; V gene: TRBV27; clone size: -; CDR3 protein: ASSQDRGHYEQY
J gene: TRBJ2-1; V gene: TRBV27; clone size: -; CDR3 protein: ASSPTRLAGVHNEQF
J gene: TRBJ1-5; V gene: TRBV19; clone size: once; CDR3 protein: ASSRPGQGKDQPQH
J gene: TRBJ1-1; V gene: TRBV18; clone size: -; CDR3 protein: ASCVQGTNTEAF
J gene: TRBJ2-2; V gene: TRBV15; clone size: -; CDR3 protein: ATSRVGQDTGELF
J gene: TRBJ1-1; V gene: TRBV5-1; clone size: -; CDR3 protein: ASSWGQGVYIYEAF
J gene: TRBJ2-3; V gene: TRBV4-1; clone size: -; CDR3 protein: ASSHPRVSSTDTQY
J gene: TRBJ2-7; V gene: TRBV6-2/TRBV6-3; clone size: -; CDR3 protein: ASSFASGRATRSGEQY
J gene: TRBJ2-1; V gene: TRBV7-8; clone size: -; CDR3 protein: ASSLGAGVIDEQF